Shown below are 20 T cell receptor beta chains from a single sample sequenced in a study of blood T cell repertoires in COVID-19. Profiling relied on immunoSEQ multiplex PCR, and the TCRdb table lists in-frame clones only, not all of them. Of around 300,000 clones listed, 90% are singletons. What was sequenced was peripheral blood. These receptors all stem from a woman aged 25-40 years with COVID-19, enrolled during active disease.

The gene calls are TRBV10-3 and TRBJ2-1; 8 nucleotides match TRBD2. J was trimmed by 6 bases and V by 6 bases; bases with no gene match: 10. Germline V gene sequence: CDR1 ENHRY, CDR2 SYGVKD. This CDR3 has 15 amino acids. CDR3 in amino acids: CAISPGGREGNEQFF. The CDR3, as DNA: TGTGCCATCAGCCCCGGGGGTCGGGAGGGCAATGAGCAGTTCTTC.

The chain joins TRBV6-1 to TRBJ1-2, with a tentative D call TRBD1 (5 bases). Germline loops: CDR1 MNHNS, CDR2 SASEGT. Trimming removed 2 bases from V and 4 bases from J, with 8 bases in between. The CDR3 has 13 residues. DNA of the CDR3: TGTGCCAGCAGTGAAAGACAGCTCTATGGCTACACCTTC. It is translated as CASSERQLYGYTF.

The rearrangement uses TRBV6-5 and TRBJ2-7; 7 bases agree with TRBD1. With 4 bases clipped from V and 1 base from J, the junction kept 7 bases outside the gene matches. Germline V lookup: CDR1 MNHEY, CDR2 SVGAGI. CDR3 size: 15 residues. This CDR3 reads CASSLTGTASYEQYF. The CDR3 nucleotides are TGTGCCAGCAGTTTGACCGGGACAGCGTCCTACGAGCAGTACTTC.

The chain uses TRBV25-1 and TRBJ2-3; no clear D. V was cut by 5 bases and J by 3 bases, with 6 bases left in between. Germline V lookup: CDR1 MGHDK, CDR2 SYGVNS. The CDR3 runs to 12 residues. CDR3 in amino acids: CASSPPTDTQYF. CDR3 in DNA: TGTGCCAGCAGTCCTCCGACAGATACGCAGTATTTT. The full variable domain, rest sourced from reference TRBV25-1 and TRBJ2-3, is EADIYQTPRYLVIGTGKKITLECSQTMGHDKMYWYQQDPGMELHLIHYSYGVNSTEKGDLSSESTVSRIRTEHFPLTLESARPSHTSQYLCASSPPTDTQYFGPGTRLTVL.

This chain links TRBV24-1 with TRBJ2-7; 9 bases are a match to TRBD1. J gave up 6 bases and V 6 bases, and 5 bases lay outside the gene matches. Germline values: CDR1 KGHDR, CDR2 SFDVKD. The CDR3 length is 13 residues. The CDR3 loop is CATSPGTGSEQYF. CDR3 nucleotides: TGTGCCACCAGTCCCGGGACAGGGAGCGAGCAGTACTTC.

The chain couples TRBV10-3 to TRBJ1-6; perhaps TRBD1 as D (6 bases). The germline CDR1 and CDR2 sequences are ENHRY and SYGVKD. V was pared by 10 bases and J by 5 bases, with 18 bases between. This CDR3 spans 15 amino acids. The CDR3 loop reads CATSMGGPNNSPLHF. The CDR3, as DNA: TGTGCCACCTCTATGGGGGGGCCGAATAATTCACCCCTCCACTTT.

V usage is TRBV19 and J usage is TRBJ2-5, with D possibly matching TRBD1 (5 bases). The CDR3 loop spans 13 amino acids. Trimming took off 8 bases at V and 4 bases at J, with 14 bases between the two ends. From germline, CDR1 is LNHDA and CDR2 SQIVND (reference sequence). CDR3 coding DNA: TGTGCCAGTTCCCAGGGCCTACGAGAGACCCAGTACTTC. It is translated as CASSQGLRETQYF.

The chain employs TRBV9 and TRBJ2-5; 7 bases agree with TRBD2. This CDR3 has 16 residues. Germline trimming cut 0 bases from V and 4 bases from J; bases unmatched to any gene: 9. Per germline, CDR1 SGDLS and CDR2 YYNGEE. CDR3 sequence (DNA): TGTGCCAGCAGCGTAGGGGGAGCAGCGGGGACAGAGACCCAGTACTTC. Translating it yields CASSVGGAAGTETQYF. The full variable domain, completed using reference TRBV9 and TRBJ2-5, is DSGVTQTPKHLITATGQRVTLRCSPRSGDLSVYWYQQSLDQGLQFLIQYYNGEERAKGNILERFSAQQFPDLHSELNLSSLELGDSALYFCASSVGGAAGTETQYFGPGTRLLVL.

The chain recombines TRBV12-3 or TRBV12-4 with TRBJ1-2; unclear D gene. The CDR3 runs to 13 residues. Trimming stripped 1 base from V and 8 bases from J, with 11 bases between. The CDR3 DNA sequence: TGTGCCAGCAGTTTAGGGAGGGAAAGGGGCTACACCTTC. This translates into CASSLGRERGYTF.

The chain recombines TRBV6-4 with TRBJ1-3, with D maybe TRBD1 (5 bases). The V gene lost 2 bases and the J gene lost 6 bases, with 14 bases spanning the gap. The CDR3 extends over 15 amino acids. Looked up from germline, CDR1 is MRHNA and CDR2 is SNTAGT. DNA of the CDR3: TGTGCCAGCAGTGACCCAGGGAAGGTGGAAAACACCATATATTTT. This gives the protein CASSDPGKVENTIYF.

V usage is TRBV19 and J usage is TRBJ2-7, with 12 bases lining up with TRBD2. The V segment lost 4 bases and the J segment 5 bases; nucleotides outside the gene matches: 3. Per germline, CDR1 LNHDA and CDR2 SQIVND (reference sequence). The CDR3 runs 14 residues. CDR3 amino acids: CASSRLAGDHEQYF. The CDR3 DNA is TGTGCCAGTAGTAGACTAGCGGGAGATCACGAGCAGTACTTC.

The chain employs TRBV27 and TRBJ1-3, with 8 positions matching TRBD1. From germline, CDR1 is MNHEY and CDR2 SMNVEV (reference sequence). The J segment lost 8 bases and the V segment lost 5 bases, leaving 14 bases of the junction unmatched. CDR3 length equals 16 residues. The DNA for the CDR3 is TGTGCCAGCAGTGCTTACCCCGGGACAGGTTGGGACACCATATATTTT. Amino acids: CASSAYPGTGWDTIYF.

The chain recombines TRBV6-5 with TRBJ1-3, with D unclear. There are 12 residues in the CDR3. CDR1 is MNHEY and CDR2 is SVGAGI in the germline V gene. V lost 7 bases and J 0 bases, leaving 4 bases between the germline ends. CDR3 nucleotides: TGTGCCAGCATGAGCTCTGGAAACACCATATATTTT. Translating gives CASMSSGNTIYF.

This sequence joins TRBV19 and TRBJ1-5, with TRBD1 matching 7 bases. J lost 5 bases, V lost 4 bases, and 5 bases had no gene match. From germline, CDR1 is LNHDA and CDR2 SQIVND (reference sequence). The CDR3 totals 14 residues. The CDR3 DNA sequence: TGTGCCAGTAGTACCGTCGGGACAGATCAGCCCCAGCATTTT. It yields the protein CASSTVGTDQPQHF.

The J gene is TRBJ1-2, the V gene TRBV28, with 7 bases lining up with TRBD1. Germline CDR1 reads MDHEN; CDR2 reads SYDVKM. The CDR3 consists of 17 residues. Unmatched junction bases numbered 20, after V lost 8 bases and J lost 5 bases. The CDR3 here is CASWPEEGATSRYGYTF. The CDR3, as DNA: TGTGCCAGCTGGCCGGAAGAGGGGGCTACATCGAGGTATGGCTACACCTTC.

For this clone: A junction boundary mismatches the germline segment, possibly from a read error. The rearrangement uses TRBV28 and TRBJ1-1; D is unresolved. The CDR3 runs 11 residues. Germline CDR1 MDHEN, CDR2 SYDVKM. CDR3 nucleotides: TGTGCCAGCAGTTTGGGCAGATACGAAATCTTT. Amino acid sequence: CASSLGRYEIF.

The chain links TRBV6-2 or TRBV6-3 to TRBJ2-7; TRBD1 agrees at 10 bases. The V gene's germline CDR1 is MNHEY and CDR2 SVGEGT. Trimming took 4 bases from V and 3 from J; bases not matched to a gene: 9. The CDR3 has 16 amino acids. Here the CDR3 reads CASSFFPGQGFYEQYF. CDR3 DNA sequence: TGTGCCAGCAGTTTCTTTCCGGGACAGGGGTTCTACGAGCAGTACTTC.

The chain employs TRBV6-6 and TRBJ1-5; TRBD1 might be the D (5 bases). The germline CDR1 and CDR2 sequences are MNHNY and SVGAGI (reference sequence). The CDR3 sequence is 14 residues long. V was cut by 7 bases and J by 5 bases, with 15 bases left in between. The CDR3 bases are TGTGCCAGCAAGGGGCAGGGTAGGGATCAGCCCCAGCATTTT. As protein: CASKGQGRDQPQHF.

This chain links TRBV19 with TRBJ1-3; D uncertain. The CDR3 is made up of 13 amino acids. Germline V lookup: CDR1 LNHDA, CDR2 SQIVND (reference sequence). Trimming left V 5 bases short and J 0 bases short, with 5 bases between. This chain's CDR3 is CASSPSSGNTIYF. CDR3 coding DNA: TGTGCCAGTAGTCCCAGCTCTGGAAACACCATATATTTT.

The chain is built from TRBV30 and TRBJ2-6; D not resolved. The CDR3 length is 13 residues. The germline CDR1 and CDR2 sequences are GTSNPN and SVGIG (reference sequence). V lost 1 base to trimming and J lost 3 bases, with 4 bases between them. This chain's CDR3 is CAWSDIGANVLTF. CDR3 sequence (DNA): TGTGCCTGGAGTGACATTGGGGCCAACGTCCTGACTTTC.